This T cell receptor beta chain is from a study of CD8 T cells in Susac syndrome. Random hexamers served to reverse transcribe roughly 0.5 to 1 ug RNA. Amplification of TCR beta CDR3 spanned 54 Vbeta and 13 Jbeta via immunoSEQ multiplex PCR. TCRdb recomputed calls from the immunoSEQ multiplex PCR reads with MiXCR, one row per CDR3 protein. Of about 250,000 distinct CDR3 sequences in the sample, about 94% are singletons; the top ten hold 0.065% to 0.075%. In germline, CDR1 is SQVTM, CDR2 ANQGSEA. The CDR3 has 11 amino acids. V shed 3 bases and J shed 4 bases, with 6 bases lying between them. The chain recombines TRBV29-1 with TRBJ1-2; D ambiguous. The clonotype originates from a human donor with multiple sclerosis. The sequencing sample was made of CD4+ T cells from PBMCs. The CDR3 loop is CSVDPSYGYTF. The DNA for the CDR3 is TGCAGCGTTGACCCATCCTATGGCTACACCTTC.